A selection of T cell receptor beta chains follows, all from one sample in a study of beta chain features in type 1 diabetes. Method: immunoSEQ multiplex PCR; TCRdb's copy keeps in-frame clones and lacks some. This sample has 200,000 to 250,000 clones, with about 15% found just once. Sequencing was done on a sample of naive CD4+ T cells from blood. The receptors originated from a man aged 25-45 years with type 1 diabetes. CDR3s include the opening cysteine and the closing phenylalanine or tryptophan. The order of the fields is D gene, V gene, clone size, J gene, CDR3 DNA, CDR3 protein. A D gene is named only where the DNA matches it firmly. Rows give clone size only sometimes, using once, few, many, or a class for an expanded clone.

d_call: .; v_call: TRBV23-1; clone_size: many; j_call: TRBJ2-7; cdr3_nt: TGCGCCAGCAGTCAATCCCCCAGGACAAGCTACGAGCAGTACTTC; cdr3_aa: CASSQSPRTSYEQYF
d_call: TRBD2; v_call: TRBV29-1; clone_size: few; j_call: TRBJ2-3; cdr3_nt: TGCAGCGTCGGCCCCTCGGCATCTAGCGGGAGTTGGGATACGCAGTATTTT; cdr3_aa: CSVGPSASSGSWDTQYF
d_call: TRBD1; v_call: TRBV18; clone_size: .; j_call: TRBJ1-4; cdr3_nt: TGTGCCAGCTCACCGGACAGGGTCGATGTTGAAAAACTGTTTTTT; cdr3_aa: CASSPDRVDVEKLFF
d_call: .; v_call: TRBV29-1; clone_size: few; j_call: TRBJ2-5; cdr3_nt: TGCAGCGTTGACGAGGGAAATACTCAAGAGACCCAGTACTTC; cdr3_aa: CSVDEGNTQETQYF
d_call: .; v_call: TRBV5-1; clone_size: few; j_call: TRBJ2-1; cdr3_nt: TGCGCCAGCAGAACCGGGGGGCCCGACAATGAGCAGTTCTTC; cdr3_aa: CASRTGGPDNEQFF
d_call: .; v_call: TRBV5-1; clone_size: few; j_call: TRBJ2-5; cdr3_nt: TGCGCCAGCGCCACGTACCTGCGGGAAGAGACCCAGTACTTC; cdr3_aa: CASATYLREETQYF
d_call: .; v_call: TRBV2; clone_size: .; j_call: TRBJ2-3; cdr3_nt: TGTGCCAGCAGTGAAAGTGGTCCACGAGGAGATACGCAGTATTTT; cdr3_aa: CASSESGPRGDTQYF
d_call: TRBD1; v_call: TRBV29-1; clone_size: few; j_call: TRBJ1-2; cdr3_nt: TGCAGCGTTGGGACAGGGCACGGCTACACCTTC; cdr3_aa: CSVGTGHGYTF
d_call: .; v_call: TRBV9; clone_size: few; j_call: TRBJ1-1; cdr3_nt: TGTGCCAGCAGCGTAGGTAACTCGGGAAAGAACACTGAAGCTTTCTTT; cdr3_aa: CASSVGNSGKNTEAFF
d_call: TRBD2; v_call: TRBV11-2; clone_size: .; j_call: TRBJ2-1; cdr3_nt: TGTGCCAGCAGGGATCGACTAGCGGGAGTCCGCCATGAGCAGTTCTTC; cdr3_aa: CASRDRLAGVRHEQFF
d_call: TRBD1; v_call: TRBV4-1; clone_size: .; j_call: TRBJ1-1; cdr3_nt: TGCGCCAGCAGCCGAGGACAGGGGCCCAACACTGAAGCTTTCTTT; cdr3_aa: CASSRGQGPNTEAFF
d_call: .; v_call: TRBV4-1; clone_size: few; j_call: TRBJ1-1; cdr3_nt: TGCGCCAGCAGCCAAGATTCCCGGACAGTCCCCACTGAAGCTTTCTTT; cdr3_aa: CASSQDSRTVPTEAFF
d_call: TRBD1; v_call: TRBV15; clone_size: .; j_call: TRBJ1-3; cdr3_nt: TGTGCCACCAGCAGAGACATCTTACAGGGGACTGGAAACACCATATATTTT; cdr3_aa: CATSRDILQGTGNTIYF
d_call: .; v_call: TRBV30; clone_size: few; j_call: TRBJ2-2; cdr3_nt: TGTGCCTGGAGCGCCCGGGGGTTGGACACCGGGGAGCTGTTTTTT; cdr3_aa: CAWSARGLDTGELFF
d_call: .; v_call: TRBV7-9; clone_size: few; j_call: TRBJ2-1; cdr3_nt: TGTGCCAGCAGCTTGGGCGGAGGGCCGAGCAATGAGCAGTTCTTC; cdr3_aa: CASSLGGGPSNEQFF
d_call: TRBD1; v_call: TRBV14; clone_size: few; j_call: TRBJ2-4; cdr3_nt: TGTGCCAGCAGCCAAACAGGGGCTTCTAGTCGCATTCAGTACTTC; cdr3_aa: CASSQTGASSRIQYF
d_call: TRBD1; v_call: TRBV5-1; clone_size: few; j_call: TRBJ2-7; cdr3_nt: TGCGCCAGCACCCCCGGGACAGGGGGCTACGAGCAGTACTTC; cdr3_aa: CASTPGTGGYEQYF
d_call: TRBD1; v_call: TRBV18; clone_size: .; j_call: TRBJ1-1; cdr3_nt: TGTGCCAGCTCAGACAGGGGGAACACTGAAGCTTTCTTT; cdr3_aa: CASSDRGNTEAFF
d_call: .; v_call: TRBV6-1; clone_size: few; j_call: TRBJ1-2; cdr3_nt: TGTGCCAGCAGCCTAACAGTATACGGCTACACCTTC; cdr3_aa: CASSLTVYGYTF
d_call: .; v_call: TRBV12-5; clone_size: .; j_call: TRBJ2-1; cdr3_nt: TGTGCTAGTGGTTTGGATGGCAGGCAGACCAATGAGCAGTTCTTC; cdr3_aa: CASGLDGRQTNEQFF
d_call: TRBD2; v_call: TRBV5-6; clone_size: few; j_call: TRBJ2-1; cdr3_nt: TGTGCCAGCAGCCCAGGACTAGCTTCCAATGAGCAGTTCTTC; cdr3_aa: CASSPGLASNEQFF
d_call: TRBD2; v_call: TRBV30; clone_size: .; j_call: TRBJ2-1; cdr3_nt: TGTGCCGGGAGGCCCCCGGTCGGCGGGGGGCAGTACAATGAGCAGTTCTTC; cdr3_aa: CAGRPPVGGGQYNEQFF
d_call: TRBD1; v_call: TRBV29-1; clone_size: .; j_call: TRBJ1-1; cdr3_nt: TGCAGCGTAGACAGCAGTCCCGGGACAGGGATGAACACTGAAGCTTTCTTT; cdr3_aa: CSVDSSPGTGMNTEAFF
d_call: TRBD1; v_call: TRBV25-1; clone_size: .; j_call: TRBJ1-6; cdr3_nt: TGTGCCAGCAGTGACCCTAGGGACAGGGGTTCACCCCTCCACTTT; cdr3_aa: CASSDPRDRGSPLHF
d_call: .; v_call: TRBV6-5; clone_size: .; j_call: TRBJ2-5; cdr3_nt: TGTGCCAGCAACATGGACAGTGGGACCCAGTACTTC; cdr3_aa: CASNMDSGTQYF
d_call: .; v_call: TRBV19; clone_size: few; j_call: TRBJ2-3; cdr3_nt: TGTGCCAGTAATGCCCAGGATCGGGATACGCAGTATTTT; cdr3_aa: CASNAQDRDTQYF
d_call: .; v_call: TRBV23-1; clone_size: .; j_call: TRBJ1-4; cdr3_nt: TGCGCCAGCACCCCGGAGGTGGGGGGACCAACTAATGAAAAACTGTTTTTT; cdr3_aa: CASTPEVGGPTNEKLFF
d_call: TRBD1; v_call: TRBV7-6; clone_size: few; j_call: TRBJ1-6; cdr3_nt: TGTGCCAGCAGCTTAGCCACGGGACAGGGAGGTTCACCCCTCCACTTT; cdr3_aa: CASSLATGQGGSPLHF
d_call: TRBD1; v_call: TRBV18; clone_size: .; j_call: TRBJ2-7; cdr3_nt: TGTGCCAGCTCACCATCCGGGACAGGGTACGAGCAGTACTTC; cdr3_aa: CASSPSGTGYEQYF
d_call: .; v_call: TRBV5-6; clone_size: .; j_call: TRBJ1-5; cdr3_nt: TGTGCCAGCAGCTTGGCCCAAAGCAATCAGCCCCAGCATTTT; cdr3_aa: CASSLAQSNQPQHF
d_call: TRBD2; v_call: TRBV19; clone_size: few; j_call: TRBJ2-5; cdr3_nt: TGTGCCAGTAGTCCCTGGGGGGGAGAGACCCAGTACTTC; cdr3_aa: CASSPWGGETQYF
d_call: TRBD1; v_call: TRBV25-1; clone_size: .; j_call: TRBJ2-7; cdr3_nt: TGTGCCAGCAGGGACAGGGAAGAGGCCTACGAGCAGTACTTC; cdr3_aa: CASRDREEAYEQYF
d_call: .; v_call: TRBV6-5; clone_size: .; j_call: TRBJ1-2; cdr3_nt: TGTGCCATCAGTGAGCAGGGAAATGGCTACACCTTC; cdr3_aa: CAISEQGNGYTF
d_call: TRBD1; v_call: TRBV6-5; clone_size: .; j_call: TRBJ2-7; cdr3_nt: TGTGCCAGCAGTTACTCGTGGACAGGGGTTAACGAGCAGTACTTC; cdr3_aa: CASSYSWTGVNEQYF
d_call: TRBD2; v_call: TRBV27; clone_size: few; j_call: TRBJ2-2; cdr3_nt: TGTGCCAGCAGTTCAGGACTAGCGGGGGGTGTCGGGGAGCTGTTTTTT; cdr3_aa: CASSSGLAGGVGELFF
d_call: .; v_call: TRBV28; clone_size: few; j_call: TRBJ1-2; cdr3_nt: TGTGCCAGCAGTTTTTCGCTCGGACACTCAGGTGGCTACACCTTC; cdr3_aa: CASSFSLGHSGGYTF
d_call: .; v_call: TRBV7-9; clone_size: few; j_call: TRBJ1-3; cdr3_nt: TGTGCCAGCAGCCCCCGGTACTCTGGAAACACCATATATTTT; cdr3_aa: CASSPRYSGNTIYF
d_call: .; v_call: TRBV29-1; clone_size: few; j_call: TRBJ2-7; cdr3_nt: TGCAGCGTTGAAGTAACGGGGATCCTGTACTTC; cdr3_aa: CSVEVTGILYF
d_call: .; v_call: TRBV5-1; clone_size: few; j_call: TRBJ2-1; cdr3_nt: TGCGCCAGCAGCTTGGAACTCACTATGGGACTGCTCTCCTACAATGAGCAGTTCTTC; cdr3_aa: CASSLELTMGLLSYNEQFF
d_call: .; v_call: TRBV9; clone_size: .; j_call: TRBJ1-2; cdr3_nt: TGTGCCAGCAGCGTGGGCACGGACACCCTTTGGGGCTACACCTTC; cdr3_aa: CASSVGTDTLWGYTF
d_call: .; v_call: TRBV2; clone_size: few; j_call: TRBJ2-2; cdr3_nt: TGTGCCAGTAGACAGACTAACACCGGGGAGCTGTTTTTT; cdr3_aa: CASRQTNTGELFF
d_call: TRBD2; v_call: TRBV30; clone_size: .; j_call: TRBJ2-3; cdr3_nt: TGTGCCTGGAGTGCCGAGACTAGCGGACCGGGCACAGATACGCAGTATTTT; cdr3_aa: CAWSAETSGPGTDTQYF
d_call: .; v_call: TRBV2; clone_size: few; j_call: TRBJ1-5; cdr3_nt: TGTGCCAGCAGTATACAGGGCTCTCAGCCCCAGCATTTT; cdr3_aa: CASSIQGSQPQHF
d_call: TRBD1; v_call: TRBV19; clone_size: few; j_call: TRBJ2-2; cdr3_nt: TGTGCCAGTAGCCGACAGGGAGACACCGGGGAGCTGTTTTTT; cdr3_aa: CASSRQGDTGELFF
d_call: .; v_call: TRBV29-1; clone_size: few; j_call: TRBJ1-6; cdr3_nt: TGCAGCGTTGAGAGTGTCAGGGCCTATAATTCACCCCTCCACTTT; cdr3_aa: CSVESVRAYNSPLHF
d_call: .; v_call: TRBV30; clone_size: few; j_call: TRBJ2-1; cdr3_nt: TGTGCCTGGAGTGTAGTTCCCAGGGAGCAGTTCTTC; cdr3_aa: CAWSVVPREQFF
d_call: TRBD2; v_call: TRBV27; clone_size: .; j_call: TRBJ2-3; cdr3_nt: TGTGCCAGCAGTTCCCTAGCGGGGGGGGATACGCAGTATTTT; cdr3_aa: CASSSLAGGDTQYF
d_call: .; v_call: TRBV5-1; clone_size: few; j_call: TRBJ2-7; cdr3_nt: TGCGCCAGCAGCTTGGCCGAGACAGGCTTGAGCGAGCAGTACTTC; cdr3_aa: CASSLAETGLSEQYF
d_call: .; v_call: TRBV29-1; clone_size: .; j_call: TRBJ1-5; cdr3_nt: TGCAGCGCCGCCCTTGGGGCGAACAATCAGCCCCAGCATTTT; cdr3_aa: CSAALGANNQPQHF
d_call: .; v_call: TRBV29-1; clone_size: few; j_call: TRBJ1-1; cdr3_nt: TGCAGCGTTGTAGGGACAACCTTCTCTGAAGCTTTCTTT; cdr3_aa: CSVVGTTFSEAFF
d_call: .; v_call: TRBV7-9; clone_size: .; j_call: TRBJ1-1; cdr3_nt: TGTGCCAGCAGCCCAGTAGGGGTGGCGAACACTGAAGCTTTCTTT; cdr3_aa: CASSPVGVANTEAFF
d_call: TRBD2; v_call: TRBV25-1; clone_size: .; j_call: TRBJ2-2; cdr3_nt: TGTGCCACGGGGGGACCGAACACCGGGGAGCTGTTTTTT; cdr3_aa: CATGGPNTGELFF
d_call: TRBD1; v_call: TRBV19; clone_size: .; j_call: TRBJ1-5; cdr3_nt: TGTGCCAGTAGTTTCAGGGGGCTGGAACAGCCCCAGCATTTT; cdr3_aa: CASSFRGLEQPQHF
d_call: .; v_call: TRBV14; clone_size: .; j_call: TRBJ1-2; cdr3_nt: TGTGCCAGCAGCCAAGATCTGGGGGCGGGCGGCTACACCTTC; cdr3_aa: CASSQDLGAGGYTF
d_call: .; v_call: TRBV14; clone_size: .; j_call: TRBJ1-1; cdr3_nt: TGTGCCAGCAGCCAAGCGTTACAGGGTATCACTGAAGCTTTCTTT; cdr3_aa: CASSQALQGITEAFF
d_call: TRBD1; v_call: TRBV6-1; clone_size: .; j_call: TRBJ1-5; cdr3_nt: TGTGCCAGCAGTGGACGGGACAGGGGACCGCCCCAGCATTTT; cdr3_aa: CASSGRDRGPPQHF
d_call: .; v_call: TRBV5-1; clone_size: few; j_call: TRBJ1-1; cdr3_nt: TGCGCCAGCAGCCCGTTGGGGGGCACTGAAGCTTTCTTT; cdr3_aa: CASSPLGGTEAFF
d_call: .; v_call: TRBV5-1; clone_size: few; j_call: TRBJ2-5; cdr3_nt: TGCGCCAGCAGACTAGGGGAGACCCAGTACTTC; cdr3_aa: CASRLGETQYF
d_call: TRBD2; v_call: TRBV18; clone_size: few; j_call: TRBJ2-1; cdr3_nt: TGTGCCAGCTCACGACCAGCGGGGGGGTACAATGAGCAGTTCTTC; cdr3_aa: CASSRPAGGYNEQFF
d_call: TRBD2; v_call: TRBV4-1; clone_size: few; j_call: TRBJ2-1; cdr3_nt: TGCGCCAGCAGCCGGGCGGGAGGCGACAATGAGCAGTTCTTC; cdr3_aa: CASSRAGGDNEQFF